This T cell receptor (beta chain) was found in a study of OX40 agonist ivuxolimab in advanced cancers. With respect to this clone: Its cognate antigen is unknown.

The germline gives CDR1 MNHNS, CDR2 SASEGT. The CDR3 contains 16 residues. With 4 bases removed from V and 0 bases from J, the gap between germline ends came to 13 bases. The data were produced by immunoSEQ multiplex PCR, yet TCRdb's version contains in-frame clones alone and is incomplete. Here the sample spans tens of thousands of clones, 88% being singletons. General study findings and limits: The study found that CD8+ T cells averaged more expanded clones than CD4+.

This TCR came from an adult with an advanced solid tumor such as melanoma, head and neck, liver or kidney cancer. The sample in question was CD4+ or CD8+ T cells sorted from blood, obtained in a trial of the OX40 agonist ivuxolimab. The chain couples TRBV6-1 to TRBJ1-5, with D unresolved. The CDR3 DNA reads TGTGCCAGCAGTGCTTGGCTGGGAAATAGCAATCAGCCCCAGCATTTT. This sequence encodes CASSAWLGNSNQPQHF.